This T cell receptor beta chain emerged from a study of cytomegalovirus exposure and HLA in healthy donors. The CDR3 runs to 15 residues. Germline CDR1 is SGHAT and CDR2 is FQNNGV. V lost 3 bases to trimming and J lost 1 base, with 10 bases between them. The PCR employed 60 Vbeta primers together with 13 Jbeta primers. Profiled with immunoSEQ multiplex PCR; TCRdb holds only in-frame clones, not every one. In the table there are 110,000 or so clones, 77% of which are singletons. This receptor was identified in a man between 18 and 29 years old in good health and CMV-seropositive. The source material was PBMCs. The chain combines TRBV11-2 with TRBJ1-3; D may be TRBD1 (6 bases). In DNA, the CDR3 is TGTGCCAGCAGCTTCGTGACAGGATCTGGAAACACCATATATTTT. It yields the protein CASSFVTGSGNTIYF.